These T cell receptor beta chains were read from a single sample in a study of human T cells and chemical hapten exposure. Each CDR3 protein is one row after TCRdb ran MiXCR on the RACE reads. The data show 180,000 or so distinct CDR3 sequences, around a quarter seen once. The source was whole blood, collected in connection with sensitization to the hapten diphenylcyclopropenone (DPC). Receptors were obtained from a woman aged 35 to 49 with alopecia areata. Some clones in this sample may be carry-over from other donors' samples. CDR3s include the opening cysteine and the closing phenylalanine or tryptophan. A D gene is named only where the DNA matches it firmly. Not all rows give a size; the values are once, few, many and, for expanded clones, a class.

clone size,D gene,V gene,J gene,CDR3 DNA,CDR3 protein
NA,NA,TRBV9,TRBJ2-6,TGTGCCAGCAGCGTAGATGGGGGTGGATTCGGGGCCAACGTCCTGACTTTC,CASSVDGGGFGANVLTF
many,TRBD2,TRBV6-5,TRBJ2-5,TGTGCCAGCAGTATCGGAGGACTAGTAGGTCAAGACACCCAGTACTTC,CASSIGGLVGQDTQYF
few,NA,TRBV24-1,TRBJ2-5,TGTGCCACCAGTGATTCTCAGGCCCAAGAGACCCAGTACTTC,CATSDSQAQETQYF
few,NA,TRBV7-6,TRBJ1-2,TGTGCCAGCAGCTTAGGGTATCCGACTAACTATGGCTACACCTTC,CASSLGYPTNYGYTF
NA,TRBD2,TRBV28,TRBJ2-1,TGTGCCAGCAGTTTGGTTTCCCTAGCGGGAGGGCAGTTCTTC,CASSLVSLAGGQFF
NA,TRBD2,TRBV20-1,TRBJ2-1,TGCAGTGCCGAGCTAGCGGGAGGGCGGAGTGAGCAGTTCTTC,CSAELAGGRSEQFF
many,TRBD1,TRBV4-2,TRBJ1-1,TGTGCCAGCAGCCAAGAGGGGGGGACAGGGGACACTGAAGCTTTCTTT,CASSQEGGTGDTEAFF
NA,TRBD2,TRBV28,TRBJ2-5,TGTGCCAGCACGGCGGGGGGAAAAGAGACCCAGTACTTC,CASTAGGKETQYF
few,NA,TRBV28,TRBJ1-6,TGTGCCAGCAGTTTCCTCCCACGCGGAAATTCACCCCTCCACTTT,CASSFLPRGNSPLHF
few,NA,TRBV24-1,TRBJ2-2,TGTGCCACCAGTGATTTTGGGGAGATCGGGGAGCTGTTTTTT,CATSDFGEIGELFF
NA,NA,TRBV5-1,TRBJ2-2,TGCGCCAGCAGCTTGGCCGAGTCGGGGTCCACCGGGGAGCTGTTTTTT,CASSLAESGSTGELFF
NA,NA,TRBV28,TRBJ2-1,TGTGCCAGCATGAAGACAGGAAGGAATGAGCAGTTCTTC,CASMKTGRNEQFF
few,NA,TRBV6-2/TRBV6-3,TRBJ2-1,TGTGCCAGCAGTTACGGATCTAGCGTAAATGAGCAGTTCTTC,CASSYGSSVNEQFF
few,TRBD2,TRBV19,TRBJ2-3,TGTGCCAGTAGTATAGGAGAGAGCGGGGGAGATACGCAGTATTTT,CASSIGESGGDTQYF
NA,TRBD1,TRBV4-1,TRBJ2-6,TGCGCCAGCAGCCAAGATGCACAGGGGAAAAGGGGGGCCAACGTCCTGACTTTC,CASSQDAQGKRGANVLTF
NA,NA,TRBV27,TRBJ2-7,TGTGCCAGCCGTAAGACCTATACCTCCTACGAGCAGTACTTC,CASRKTYTSYEQYF
NA,NA,TRBV24-1,TRBJ2-2,TGTGCCGCAGGGCCAGGGGCCACCGGGGAGCTGTTTTTT,CAAGPGATGELFF
NA,NA,TRBV7-2,TRBJ2-3,TGTGCCAGCAGCCCAATGGGGGTGGGGGCCGATACGCAGTATTTT,CASSPMGVGADTQYF
few,NA,TRBV27,TRBJ1-1,TGTGCCAGCAGTTTCTTGGGGAGGGCGGCTTTCTTT,CASSFLGRAAFF
NA,TRBD1,TRBV20-1,TRBJ1-2,TGCAGTGTCACCGGGACAGGCTATGGCTACACCTTC,CSVTGTGYGYTF
few,TRBD2,TRBV3-1,TRBJ2-7,TGTGCCAGCAGCCGGCTAGCGGGAGTCAACGAGCAGTACTTC,CASSRLAGVNEQYF
once,NA,TRBV7-6,TRBJ1-3,TGTGCCAGCAGCATATCCGGGACAGGAAACACCATATATTTT,CASSISGTGNTIYF
NA,NA,TRBV11-2,TRBJ1-1,TGTGCCAGCAGCTTAGATCAGGCACCTTGGGTAGCTTTCTTT,CASSLDQAPWVAFF
few,TRBD2,TRBV9,TRBJ2-3,TGTGCCAGCAGCGCTTCAGCGGGAGGGCCCACAGATACGCAGTATTTT,CASSASAGGPTDTQYF
NA,NA,TRBV7-2,TRBJ2-2,TGTGCCAGCAGTTCAGAATTCGGGGCCGGGGAGCTGTTTTTT,CASSSEFGAGELFF
few,NA,TRBV12-3/TRBV12-4,TRBJ2-3,TGTGCCAGCAGGCCTGGCAGGGGCAGAACAGATACGCAGTATTTT,CASRPGRGRTDTQYF
NA,NA,TRBV4-3,TRBJ2-1,TGCGCCAGCAGCCAGGATCTGTGGACAGCCTACAATGAGCAGTTCTTC,CASSQDLWTAYNEQFF
NA,TRBD2,TRBV20-1,TRBJ2-3,TGCAGTGCTAGATCATCGCTAGCGGGAGGGGTAGATACGCAGTATTTT,CSARSSLAGGVDTQYF
NA,TRBD1,TRBV2,TRBJ2-4,TGTGCCAGCAGTACACCAAGACAGGGGGGAAGAGACAAAAACATTCAGTACTTC,CASSTPRQGGRDKNIQYF
NA,TRBD1,TRBV6-1,TRBJ1-2,TGTGCCACCAAAACGGACAGGCCATTAACCTATGGCTACACCTTC,CATKTDRPLTYGYTF
NA,TRBD1,TRBV5-1,TRBJ1-6,TGCGCCAGCAGCTTGGAGGGACAGGGCGCGAATTCACCCCTCCACTTT,CASSLEGQGANSPLHF
NA,TRBD1,TRBV29-1,TRBJ2-7,TGCAGCGTTGAATTTATTGGGACAGCAAGCTACGAGCAGTACTTC,CSVEFIGTASYEQYF
few,TRBD1,TRBV7-9,TRBJ2-5,TGTGCCAGCACCCCAGGGGGAACTCAAGAGACCCAGTACTTC,CASTPGGTQETQYF
NA,TRBD2,TRBV12-3/TRBV12-4,TRBJ2-2,TGTGCCAGCAGTAAACTAGCGGTGGGAACCGGGGAGCTGTTTTTT,CASSKLAVGTGELFF
few,TRBD2,TRBV28,TRBJ2-3,TGTGCCAGCACGACCGGGACTATGGCCGCAGATACGCAGTATTTT,CASTTGTMAADTQYF
NA,TRBD1,TRBV29-1,TRBJ2-5,TGCAGCGTTGGGGGACAGGGGGAAGGGGAGACCCAGTACTTC,CSVGGQGEGETQYF
NA,NA,TRBV20-1,TRBJ1-2,TGCAGTGCCTATAATCAAGTTAGGGGGACGGGAGGCTACACCTTC,CSAYNQVRGTGGYTF
NA,TRBD2,TRBV5-1,TRBJ2-7,TGCGCCAGCAGCCTGGGGGGGACTGACATCTACGAGCAGTACTTC,CASSLGGTDIYEQYF
few,TRBD1,TRBV4-1,TRBJ1-5,TGCGCCGGCAGCCAAGATTCCCAGGGGGCGCAGCCCCAGCATTTT,CAGSQDSQGAQPQHF
few,NA,TRBV27,TRBJ2-5,TGTGCCAGCAGCGAGCTAGCGAGAAAGACCCAGTACTTC,CASSELARKTQYF
NA,TRBD1,TRBV30,TRBJ2-3,TGTGCCTGGAGCCTTACAGGGGGGAGAGATACGCAGTATTTT,CAWSLTGGRDTQYF
few,NA,TRBV20-1,TRBJ1-2,TGCAGTGCTCTCCAGGATGGGGTTTCCGCCTATGGCTACACCTTC,CSALQDGVSAYGYTF
NA,NA,TRBV29-1,TRBJ2-7,TGCAGCGTTCTTATCACAGGGCGTTCCTACGAGCAGTACTTC,CSVLITGRSYEQYF
few,NA,TRBV12-3/TRBV12-4,TRBJ1-1,TGTGCCAGCAGTCGACAGGAGAACACTGAAGCTTTCTTT,CASSRQENTEAFF
NA,TRBD2,TRBV20-1,TRBJ2-7,TGCAGTGCTCGAGTCGCTAGCGGCTACGAGCAGTACTTC,CSARVASGYEQYF
few,NA,TRBV6-5,TRBJ1-4,TGTGCCAGCAGTTACTCCACCACGGGGGAAAAACTGTTTTTT,CASSYSTTGEKLFF
many,TRBD1,TRBV4-3,TRBJ1-4,TGCGCCAGCAGCCCCGGGACAGGGGTGGGCAAACTGTTTTTT,CASSPGTGVGKLFF
few,NA,TRBV7-2,TRBJ2-7,TGTGCCAGCAGCTTACAGGGGGGTGATTTCTACGAGCAGTACTTC,CASSLQGGDFYEQYF
NA,TRBD1,TRBV9,TRBJ2-3,TGTGCCAGCAGCGAACAGGGGTCCACAGATACGCAGTATTTT,CASSEQGSTDTQYF
NA,NA,TRBV6-6,TRBJ2-7,TGTGCCAGCAGTTTCACCCAGGGATCGGGCGAGCAGTACTTC,CASSFTQGSGEQYF
few,NA,TRBV5-5,TRBJ2-1,TGTGCCAGCAGCTTGGCCGGGGACCCCTCCTACAATGAGCAGTTCTTC,CASSLAGDPSYNEQFF
many,NA,TRBV5-1,TRBJ1-3,TGCGCCAGCAGCTTCCAGGGATCCGCTGGAAACACCATATATTTT,CASSFQGSAGNTIYF
many,NA,TRBV18,TRBJ2-3,TGTGCCAGCTCACGGGCAGACTCAGATACGCAGTATTTT,CASSRADSDTQYF